This TCR beta chain originates from a study of PD-1 blockade in classical Hodgkin lymphoma. General observations from the study: Healthy donors reportedly exceeded newly diagnosed patients in baseline TCR diversity.

Time point denoted: cycle 4 day 1 (C4D1), after less than seven weeks of nivolumab. In every patient, relapse followed autologous stem cell transplantation, while exposure to brentuximab vedotin differed. This table comes from immunoSEQ multiplex PCR, and its TCRdb copy is limited to in-frame clones, with some not included. The sample carries around 93,000 clones, 78% recorded once. A few counts support this clone. The antigen remains unidentified. Material: peripheral blood mononuclear cells (PBMCs), obtained before the fourth cycle of nivolumab. The receptor was derived from a human donor with classical Hodgkin lymphoma.

DNA for the CDR3: TGTGCCAGCACCCCTGGGGGCCCCCTATACTTCTCTGGGGCCAACGTCCTGACTTTC. Translated, it gives CASTPGGPLYFSGANVLTF. This chain joins TRBV9 and TRBJ2-6, with a possible D match to TRBD1 (6 bases). Germline CDR1 reads SGDLS; CDR2 reads YYNGEE. The CDR3 totals 19 residues. The germline V and J ends were trimmed by 6 bases and 0 bases, with 22 bases remaining between them.